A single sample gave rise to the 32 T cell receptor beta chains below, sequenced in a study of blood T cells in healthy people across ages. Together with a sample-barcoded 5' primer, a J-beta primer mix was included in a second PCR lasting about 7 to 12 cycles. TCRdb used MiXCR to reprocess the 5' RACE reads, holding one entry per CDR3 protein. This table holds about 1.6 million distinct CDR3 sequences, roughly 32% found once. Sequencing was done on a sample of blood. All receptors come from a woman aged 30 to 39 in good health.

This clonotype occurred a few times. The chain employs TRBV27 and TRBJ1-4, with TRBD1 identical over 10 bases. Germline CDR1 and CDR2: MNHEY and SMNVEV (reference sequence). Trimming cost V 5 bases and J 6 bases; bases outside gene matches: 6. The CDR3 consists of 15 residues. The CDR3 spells CASSPTDRGHEKLFF. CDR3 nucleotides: TGTGCCAGCAGTCCAACAGACAGGGGGCATGAAAAACTGTTTTTT.

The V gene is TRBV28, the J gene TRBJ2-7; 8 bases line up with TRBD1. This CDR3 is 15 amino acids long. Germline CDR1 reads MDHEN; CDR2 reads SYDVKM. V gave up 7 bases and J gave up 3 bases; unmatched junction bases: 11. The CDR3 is CASTVSTGAIYEQYF. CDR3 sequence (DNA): TGTGCCAGCACCGTATCGACAGGGGCGATCTACGAGCAGTACTTC.

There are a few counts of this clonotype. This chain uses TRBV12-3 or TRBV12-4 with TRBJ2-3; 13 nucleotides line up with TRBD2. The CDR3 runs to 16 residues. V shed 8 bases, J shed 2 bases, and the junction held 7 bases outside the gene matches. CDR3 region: CASLRGTSGNTDTQYF. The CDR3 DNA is TGTGCCAGCCTTAGGGGGACTAGCGGGAACACAGATACGCAGTATTTT.

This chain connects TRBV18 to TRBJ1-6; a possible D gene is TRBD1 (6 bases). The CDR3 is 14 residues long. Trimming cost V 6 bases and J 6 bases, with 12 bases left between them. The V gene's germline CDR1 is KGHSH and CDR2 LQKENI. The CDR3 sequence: CASSTDSVNSPLHF. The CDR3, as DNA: TGTGCCAGCTCTACGGACAGCGTTAATTCACCCCTCCACTTT.

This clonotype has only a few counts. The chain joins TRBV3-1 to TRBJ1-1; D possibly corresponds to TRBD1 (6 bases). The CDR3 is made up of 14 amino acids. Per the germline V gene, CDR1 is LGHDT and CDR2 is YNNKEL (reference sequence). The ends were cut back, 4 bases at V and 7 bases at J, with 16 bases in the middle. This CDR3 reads CASSPLDRVNEAFF. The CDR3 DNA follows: TGTGCCAGCAGCCCTCTGGACAGAGTAAATGAAGCTTTCTTT.

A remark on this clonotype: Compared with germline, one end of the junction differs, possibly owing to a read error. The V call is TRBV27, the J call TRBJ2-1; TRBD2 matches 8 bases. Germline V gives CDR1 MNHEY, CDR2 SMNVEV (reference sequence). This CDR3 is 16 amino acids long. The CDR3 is CACSLSVTSGYNEQFF. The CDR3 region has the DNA TGTGCCTGCAGTTTATCTGTAACTAGCGGTTACAATGAGCAGTTCTTC.

CDR3: CASSVAEPPTYEQYF. Written as DNA, the CDR3 is TGTGCCAGCAGCGTAGCGGAGCCCCCCACCTACGAGCAGTACTTC. The gene calls are TRBV9 and TRBJ2-7, with D unclear. V lost 0 bases, J lost 2 bases, and 12 bases lay in between. CDR1 SGDLS and CDR2 YYNGEE come from the germline V gene. The CDR3 spans 15 residues.

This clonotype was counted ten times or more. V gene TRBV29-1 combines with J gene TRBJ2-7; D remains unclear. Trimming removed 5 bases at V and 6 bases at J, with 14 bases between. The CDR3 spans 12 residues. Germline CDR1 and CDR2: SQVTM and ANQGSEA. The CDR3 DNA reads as TGCAGCGTTAACAGTGCTTATGGCGAGCAGTACTTC. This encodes CSVNSAYGEQYF.

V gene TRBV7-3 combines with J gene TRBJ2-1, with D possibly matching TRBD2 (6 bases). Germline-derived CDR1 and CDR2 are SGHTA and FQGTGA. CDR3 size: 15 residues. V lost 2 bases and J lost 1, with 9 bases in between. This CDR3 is CASSLAGTSYNEQFF. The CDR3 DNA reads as TGTGCCAGCAGCTTAGCGGGAACTTCCTACAATGAGCAGTTCTTC.

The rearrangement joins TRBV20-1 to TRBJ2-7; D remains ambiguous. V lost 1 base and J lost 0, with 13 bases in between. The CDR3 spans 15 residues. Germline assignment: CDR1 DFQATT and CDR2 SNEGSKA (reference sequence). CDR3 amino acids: CSARVPMANSYEQYF. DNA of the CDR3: TGCAGTGCTAGAGTTCCAATGGCGAACTCCTACGAGCAGTACTTC.

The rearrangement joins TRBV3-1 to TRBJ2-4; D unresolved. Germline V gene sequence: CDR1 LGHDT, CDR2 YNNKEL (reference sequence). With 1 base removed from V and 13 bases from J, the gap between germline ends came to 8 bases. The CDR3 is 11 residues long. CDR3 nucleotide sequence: TGTGCCAGCAGCCAAGCAGAGGCCCAGTACTTC. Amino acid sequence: CASSQAEAQYF. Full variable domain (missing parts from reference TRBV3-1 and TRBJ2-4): DTAVSQTPKYLVTQMGNDKSIKCEQNLGHDTMYWYKQDSKKFLKIMFSYNNKELIINETVPNRFSPKSPDKAHLNLHINSLELGDSAVYFCASSQAEAQYFGAGTRLSVL.

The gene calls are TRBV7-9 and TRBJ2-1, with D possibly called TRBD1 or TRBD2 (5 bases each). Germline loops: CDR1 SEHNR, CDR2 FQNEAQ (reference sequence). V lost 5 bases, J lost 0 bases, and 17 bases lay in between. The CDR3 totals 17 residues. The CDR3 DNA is TGTGCCAGCAGCCCACCTCGGGGCAGGAGCTCCTACAATGAGCAGTTCTTC. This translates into CASSPPRGRSSYNEQFF.

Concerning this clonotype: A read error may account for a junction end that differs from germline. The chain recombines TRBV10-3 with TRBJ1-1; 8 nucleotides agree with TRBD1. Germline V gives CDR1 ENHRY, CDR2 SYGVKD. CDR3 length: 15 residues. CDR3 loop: CAISESRQGRTEAFF. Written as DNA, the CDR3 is TGTGCCATCAGTGAGTCACGACAGGGGCGAACTGAGGCTTTCTTT.

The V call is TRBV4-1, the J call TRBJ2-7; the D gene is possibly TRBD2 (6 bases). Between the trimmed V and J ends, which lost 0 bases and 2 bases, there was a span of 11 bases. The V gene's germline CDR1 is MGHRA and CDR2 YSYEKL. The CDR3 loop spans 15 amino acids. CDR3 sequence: CASSQDHGEAYEQYF. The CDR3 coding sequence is TGCGCCAGCAGCCAAGATCACGGGGAGGCCTACGAGCAGTACTTC.

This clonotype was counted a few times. CDR3 amino acids: CASSSAGANTGELFF. Here the CDR3 DNA reads TGCGCCAGCAGCTCGGCGGGGGCGAACACCGGGGAGCTGTTTTTT. The rearrangement links TRBV5-1 to TRBJ2-2; 7 bases match TRBD2. V lost 3 bases, J lost 0 bases, and 2 bases stayed unmatched. Germline V gene sequence: CDR1 SGHRS, CDR2 YFSETQ. The CDR3 extends over 15 amino acids.

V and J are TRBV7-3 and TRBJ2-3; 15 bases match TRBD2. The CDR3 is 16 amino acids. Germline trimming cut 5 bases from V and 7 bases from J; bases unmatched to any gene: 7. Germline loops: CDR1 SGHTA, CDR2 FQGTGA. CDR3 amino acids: CASSPGLAGGRHTQYF. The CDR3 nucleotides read TGTGCCAGCAGCCCCGGACTAGCGGGGGGGAGACATACGCAGTATTTT.

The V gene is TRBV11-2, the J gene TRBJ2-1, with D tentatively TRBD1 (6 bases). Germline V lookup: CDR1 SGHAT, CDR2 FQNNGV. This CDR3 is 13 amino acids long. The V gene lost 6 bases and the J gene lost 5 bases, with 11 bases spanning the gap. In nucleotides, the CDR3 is TGTGCCAGCAGATGGACAGTTCACAATGAGCAGTTCTTC. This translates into CASRWTVHNEQFF.

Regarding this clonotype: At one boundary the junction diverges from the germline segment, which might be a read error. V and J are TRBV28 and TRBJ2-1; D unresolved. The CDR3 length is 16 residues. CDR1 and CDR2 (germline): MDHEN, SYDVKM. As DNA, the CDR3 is TGTGCCAGCAGTTCCCCGATCCCGAGCTCCTGCAATGAGCAGTTCTTC. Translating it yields CASSSPIPSSCNEQFF.

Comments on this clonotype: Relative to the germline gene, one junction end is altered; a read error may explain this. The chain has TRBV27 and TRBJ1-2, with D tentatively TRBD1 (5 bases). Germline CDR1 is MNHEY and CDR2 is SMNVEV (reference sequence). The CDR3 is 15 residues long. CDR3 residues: CASSTRGGNGYDYTF. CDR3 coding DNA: TGTGCCAGCAGTACCCGGGGGGGGAACGGCTATGACTACACCTTC.

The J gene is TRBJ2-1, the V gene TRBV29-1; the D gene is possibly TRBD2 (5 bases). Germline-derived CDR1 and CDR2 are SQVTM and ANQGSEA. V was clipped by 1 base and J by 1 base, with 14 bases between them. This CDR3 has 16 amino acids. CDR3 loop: CSVEVAREGSYNEQFF. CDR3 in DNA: TGCAGCGTTGAAGTGGCCCGAGAGGGATCCTACAATGAGCAGTTCTTC.

Written as DNA, the CDR3 is TGCAGTGCTGAGAATAGCGGGCGGCCCGGGGAGCTGTTTTTT. Encoded protein: CSAENSGRPGELFF. The chain couples TRBV20-1 to TRBJ2-2; TRBD2 matches 7 bases. Germline V gives CDR1 DFQATT, CDR2 SNEGSKA (reference sequence). CDR3 length: 14 amino acids. J gave up 6 bases and V 5 bases, and 9 bases lay outside the gene matches.

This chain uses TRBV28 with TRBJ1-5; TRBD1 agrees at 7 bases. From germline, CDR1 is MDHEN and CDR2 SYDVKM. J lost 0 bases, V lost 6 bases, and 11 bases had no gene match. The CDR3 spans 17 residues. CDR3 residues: CASSPRGGYYSNQPQHF. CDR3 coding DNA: TGTGCCAGCAGCCCCAGGGGGGGCTACTATAGCAATCAGCCCCAGCATTTT.

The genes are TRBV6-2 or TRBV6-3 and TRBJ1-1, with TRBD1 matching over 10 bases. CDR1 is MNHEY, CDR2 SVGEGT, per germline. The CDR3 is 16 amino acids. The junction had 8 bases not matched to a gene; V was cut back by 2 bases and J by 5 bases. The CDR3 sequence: CASSYPPRTGGTEAFF. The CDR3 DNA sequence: TGTGCCAGCAGTTACCCACCTCGGACAGGGGGAACTGAAGCTTTCTTT.

The CDR3 DNA reads as TGTGCCAGCAGTAGGACTGACCCTGGAGAGACCCAGTACTTC. Its translation: CASSRTDPGETQYF. The chain couples TRBV28 to TRBJ2-5, with a tentative D call TRBD2 (5 bases). V dropped 5 bases and J dropped 4 bases, with 14 bases sitting between them. The V gene's germline CDR1 is MDHEN and CDR2 SYDVKM. The length of the CDR3 is 14 residues.

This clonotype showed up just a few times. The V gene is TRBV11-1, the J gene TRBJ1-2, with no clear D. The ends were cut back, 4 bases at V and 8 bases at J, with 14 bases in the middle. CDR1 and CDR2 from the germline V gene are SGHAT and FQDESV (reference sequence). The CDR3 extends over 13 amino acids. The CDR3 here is CASSSPARRGYTF. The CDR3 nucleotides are TGTGCCAGCAGCTCCCCAGCACGTCGGGGCTACACCTTC.

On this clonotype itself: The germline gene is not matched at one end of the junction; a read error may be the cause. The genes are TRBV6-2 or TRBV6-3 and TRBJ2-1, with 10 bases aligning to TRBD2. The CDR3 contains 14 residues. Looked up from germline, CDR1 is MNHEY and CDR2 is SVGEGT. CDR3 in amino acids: CACSKTSGIYEQFF. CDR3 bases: TGTGCCTGCAGCAAAACTAGCGGGATCTATGAGCAGTTCTTC.

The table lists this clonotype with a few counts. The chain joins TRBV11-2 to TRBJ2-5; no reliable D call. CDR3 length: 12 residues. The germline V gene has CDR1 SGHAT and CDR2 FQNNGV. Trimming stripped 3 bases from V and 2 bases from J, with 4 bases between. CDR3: CASSFVQETQYF. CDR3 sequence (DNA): TGTGCCAGCAGCTTCGTTCAAGAGACCCAGTACTTC.

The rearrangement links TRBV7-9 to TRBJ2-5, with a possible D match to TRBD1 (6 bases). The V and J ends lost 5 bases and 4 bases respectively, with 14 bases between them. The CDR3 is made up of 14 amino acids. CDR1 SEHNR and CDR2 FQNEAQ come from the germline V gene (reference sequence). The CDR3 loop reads CASSATLGGETQYF. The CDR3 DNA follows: TGTGCCAGCAGCGCCACCCTAGGGGGAGAGACCCAGTACTTC.

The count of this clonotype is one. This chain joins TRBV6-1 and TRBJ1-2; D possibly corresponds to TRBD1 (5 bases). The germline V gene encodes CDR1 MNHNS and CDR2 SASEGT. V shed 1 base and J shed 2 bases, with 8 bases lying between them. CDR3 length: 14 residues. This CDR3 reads CASSEDWGNYGYTF. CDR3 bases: TGTGCCAGCAGTGAAGACTGGGGGAACTATGGCTACACCTTC.

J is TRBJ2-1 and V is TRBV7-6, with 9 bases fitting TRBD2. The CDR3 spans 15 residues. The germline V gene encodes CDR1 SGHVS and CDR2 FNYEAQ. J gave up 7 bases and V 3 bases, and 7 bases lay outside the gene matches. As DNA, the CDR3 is TGTGCCAGCAGCTTGCGGCGGGAGGGTAGTAATGAGCAGTTCTTC. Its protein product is CASSLRREGSNEQFF.

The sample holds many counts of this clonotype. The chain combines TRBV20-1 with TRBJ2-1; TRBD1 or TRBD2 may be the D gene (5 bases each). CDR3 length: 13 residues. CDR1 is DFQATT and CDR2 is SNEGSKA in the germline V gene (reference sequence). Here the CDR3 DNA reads TGCAGCGCGAGCCGGGACCTCTACAATGAGCAGTTCTTC. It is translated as CSASRDLYNEQFF.

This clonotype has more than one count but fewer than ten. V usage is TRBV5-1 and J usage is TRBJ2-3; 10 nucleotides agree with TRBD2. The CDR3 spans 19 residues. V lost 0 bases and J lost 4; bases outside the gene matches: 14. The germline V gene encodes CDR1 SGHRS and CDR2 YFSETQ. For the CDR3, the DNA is TGCGCCAGCAGCTTGGTTCTAGCGGGGGTCCACAGGTCAGCAGATACGCAGTATTTT. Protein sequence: CASSLVLAGVHRSADTQYF.